The clone carrying this T cell receptor beta chain was counted a few times. The data stem from a study of glioma-infiltrating T cells. The iRepertoire nested amplicon-rescue multiplex PCR amplified TCR alpha and beta CDR3s from RNA. TCRdb re-derived calls from the multiplex PCR reads in MiXCR, one entry per CDR3 protein. The table has approximately 110,000 distinct CDR3 sequences, approximately 25% seen once. Sample: glioma tissue, nonneoplastic brain tissue, or PBMCs (not recorded which). This TCR was sampled from a human donor with low-grade glioma or glioblastoma, undergoing nonglioma brain surgery, or in good health (not recorded which).

The CDR3 coding sequence is TGTGCCAGCAGTTTGGACCTTGGAAACACCATATATTTT. This gives the protein CASSLDLGNTIYF. The rearrangement links TRBV12-3 or TRBV12-4 to TRBJ1-3; D remains unclear. This CDR3 contains 13 residues. Deletions cut 3 bases from V and 3 bases from J, with 6 bases between.